Listed here is a single T cell receptor (beta chain). Between the trimmed V and J ends, which lost 4 bases and 2 bases, there was a span of 8 bases. The CDR3 is 13 amino acids. CDR1 and CDR2 (germline): KGHSH, LQKENI. These data belong to a study of technical replicates of blood from a few donors. The method was immunoSEQ multiplex PCR; TCRdb's version includes in-frame clones alone and lacks a portion of them. This table has 67,000 or so clones, roughly 92% appearing once. This chain links TRBV18 with TRBJ2-5; possible D gene TRBD1, 5 bases. This sequence was found in a human donor in good health. Source material: T cells isolated from PBMCs. The CDR3 bases are TGTGCCAGCTCACTTCAGGGTCAAGAGACCCAGTACTTC. Its translation: CASSLQGQETQYF.